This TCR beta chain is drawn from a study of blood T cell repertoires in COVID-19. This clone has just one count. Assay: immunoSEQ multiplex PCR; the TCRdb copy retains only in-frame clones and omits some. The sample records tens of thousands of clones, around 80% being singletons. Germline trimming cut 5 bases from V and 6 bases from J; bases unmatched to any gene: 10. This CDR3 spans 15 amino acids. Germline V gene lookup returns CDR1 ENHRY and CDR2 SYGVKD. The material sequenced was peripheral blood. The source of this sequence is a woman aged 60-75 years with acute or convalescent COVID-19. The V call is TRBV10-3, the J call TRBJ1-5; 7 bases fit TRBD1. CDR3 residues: CAISKGAGDGQPQHF. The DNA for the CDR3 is TGTGCCATCAGTAAGGGGGCTGGTGATGGTCAGCCCCAGCATTTT.